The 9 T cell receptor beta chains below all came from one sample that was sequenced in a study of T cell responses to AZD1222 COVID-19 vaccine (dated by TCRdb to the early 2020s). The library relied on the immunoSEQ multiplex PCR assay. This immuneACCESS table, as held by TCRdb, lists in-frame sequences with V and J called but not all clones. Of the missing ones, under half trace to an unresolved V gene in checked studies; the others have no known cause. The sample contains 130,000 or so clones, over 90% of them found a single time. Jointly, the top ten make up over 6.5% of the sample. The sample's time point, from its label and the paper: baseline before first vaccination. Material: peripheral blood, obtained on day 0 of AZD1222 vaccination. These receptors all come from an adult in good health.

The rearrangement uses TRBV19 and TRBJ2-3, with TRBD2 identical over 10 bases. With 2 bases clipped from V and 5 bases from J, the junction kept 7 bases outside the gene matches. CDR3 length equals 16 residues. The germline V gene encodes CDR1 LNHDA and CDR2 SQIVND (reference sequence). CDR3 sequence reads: CASSIRAGGRGDTQYF. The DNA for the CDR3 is TGTGCCAGTAGTATAAGAGCGGGAGGGCGGGGAGATACGCAGTATTTT. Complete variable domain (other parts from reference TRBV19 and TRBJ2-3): DGGITQSPKYLFRKEGQNVTLSCEQNLNHDAMYWYRQDPGQGLRLIYYSQIVNDFQKGDIAEGYSVSREKKESFPLTVTSAQKNPTAFYLCASSIRAGGRGDTQYFGPGTRLTVL.

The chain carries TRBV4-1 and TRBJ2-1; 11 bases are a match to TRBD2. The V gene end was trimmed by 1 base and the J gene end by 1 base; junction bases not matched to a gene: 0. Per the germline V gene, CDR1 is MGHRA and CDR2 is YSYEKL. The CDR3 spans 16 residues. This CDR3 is CASSQGLAGSYNEQFF. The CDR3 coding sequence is TGCGCCAGCAGCCAAGGACTAGCGGGATCCTACAATGAGCAGTTCTTC.

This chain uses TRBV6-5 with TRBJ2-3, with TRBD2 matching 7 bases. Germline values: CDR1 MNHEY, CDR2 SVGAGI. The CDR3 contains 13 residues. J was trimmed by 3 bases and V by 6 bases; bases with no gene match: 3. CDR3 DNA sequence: TGTGCCAGCAGGGCCGGGGGGACAGATACGCAGTATTTT. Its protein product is CASRAGGTDTQYF.

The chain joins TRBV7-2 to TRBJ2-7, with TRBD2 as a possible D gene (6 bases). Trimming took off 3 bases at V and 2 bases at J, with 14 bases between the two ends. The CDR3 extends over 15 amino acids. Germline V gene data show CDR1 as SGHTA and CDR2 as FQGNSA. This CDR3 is CASSFIRETAYEQYF. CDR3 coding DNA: TGTGCCAGCAGCTTCATCCGGGAGACCGCCTACGAGCAGTACTTC. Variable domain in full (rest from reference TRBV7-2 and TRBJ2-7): GAGVSQSPSNKVTEKGKDVELRCDPISGHTALYWYRQSLGQGLEFLIYFQGNSAPDKSGLPSDRFSAERTGGSVSTLTIQRTQQEDSAVYLCASSFIRETAYEQYFGPGTRLTVT.

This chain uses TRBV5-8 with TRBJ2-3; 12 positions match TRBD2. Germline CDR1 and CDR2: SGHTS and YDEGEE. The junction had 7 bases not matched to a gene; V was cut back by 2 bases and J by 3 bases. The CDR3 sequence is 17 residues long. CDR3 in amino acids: CASSFLLLAGGTDTQYF. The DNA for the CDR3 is TGTGCCAGCAGCTTCTTACTACTAGCGGGAGGTACAGATACGCAGTATTTT.

The CDR3 bases are TGTGCCAGCAGCTTATACAGGGACTACGAGCAGTACTTC. It yields the protein CASSLYRDYEQYF. The chain carries TRBV7-8 and TRBJ2-7; perhaps TRBD1 as D (6 bases). Germline CDR1 is SGHVS and CDR2 is FQNEAQ. Trimming took 2 bases from V and 3 from J, leaving 8 bases between them. The CDR3 consists of 13 residues.

The CDR3 DNA reads TGCGCCAGCAGCCGACAGAGCAGGGGGGGGAACACTGAAGCTTTCTTT. Amino acids: CASSRQSRGGNTEAFF. The J gene is TRBJ1-1, the V gene TRBV4-3; 7 bases line up with TRBD1. This CDR3 has 16 amino acids. Germline CDR1 reads LGHNA; CDR2 reads YSLEER. The V gene end was trimmed by 4 bases and the J gene end by 1 base; junction bases not matched to a gene: 9.

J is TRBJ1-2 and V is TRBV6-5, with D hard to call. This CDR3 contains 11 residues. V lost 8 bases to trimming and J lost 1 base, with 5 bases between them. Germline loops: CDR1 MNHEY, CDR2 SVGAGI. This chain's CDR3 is CASLSNYGYTF. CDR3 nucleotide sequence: TGTGCCAGCCTGAGTAACTATGGCTACACCTTC.

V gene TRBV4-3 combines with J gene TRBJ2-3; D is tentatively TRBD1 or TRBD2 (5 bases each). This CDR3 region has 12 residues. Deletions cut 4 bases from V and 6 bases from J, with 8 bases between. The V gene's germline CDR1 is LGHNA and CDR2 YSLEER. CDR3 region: CASSPEGDTQYF. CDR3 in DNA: TGCGCCAGCAGCCCAGAGGGGGATACGCAGTATTTT.